This T cell receptor (beta chain) was retrieved from a study of T cells expressing NK-cell markers (dated by TCRdb to the early 2020s). Looking at the study overall: TCR beta-chain repertoires were profiled in sorted CD3+CD56+NKG2C+, CD3+CD56+NKG2C- and CD3+CD56-NKG2C+ T-cell subsets from about 8 donors. Of the eight sequenced donors, seven were found to be HCMV-seropositive and one was found to be HCMV-seronegative. Randomly selected healthy volunteers, three men and five women, were used as the eight sequenced donors. The libraries were sequenced on Illumina HiSeq 2000/2500, MiSeq or NextSeq, producing 2 x 150 bp reads. Study-level results and caveats: It remained unclear whether the expanded NKG2C-expressing T cell clones were specific for HCMV antigens. Those dominant clonotypes were again the most abundant among CD3+CD56-NKG2C+ cells in several donors, at about 28.3-65%. In more than five donors, the dominant CD3+CD56+NKG2C+ clonotypes ranked among the top 10 CD8+ clonotypes, making up about 1.0-7.5% of CD8+ T cells.

The sequencing machine was an Illumina HiSeq 2000. TCR beta cDNA libraries were made by 5'RACE template switching that added a universal primer site and unique molecular identifiers. cDNA synthesis was primed from the TCR beta constant segment and was followed by two successive PCR amplification steps. Regarding the original processing steps: MIGEC was used to demultiplex reads and group reads by UMI, and MiTCR was used to assemble and quantify clonotypes. To remove erroneous sequences, TCR cDNA sequences were retained only when supported by two or more reads. Downstream repertoire analysis used the tcR package, and clonotypes were matched across fractions by CDR3 nucleotide sequence plus V segment. Antigen specificity was annotated against VDJdb with VDJmatch, allowing one amino acid substitution in CDR3. Each CDR3 protein sequence appears as one entry after TCRdb reprocessed the reads, and no DNA is included. The V and J calls, along with clone size, are taken from TCRdb and not from the paper's own processing. The table for this sample records over 350,000 distinct CDR3 sequences. The ten largest clones represent about 10% of the sample.

In the germline V gene, CDR1 corresponds to MGHDK and CDR2 to SYGVNS. Inclusive of the bounding cysteine and phenylalanine, the CDR3 is 15 residues long. No DNA appears here. With respect to this clonotype: Its cognate antigen has yet to be identified.

A commercial ELISA kit detecting HCMV-specific IgG in serum was used to determine HCMV serostatus. Ficoll density gradient centrifugation was used to isolate peripheral blood mononuclear cells from blood. The sequence came from a woman aged 50 to 65 in good health. Donor details come from another sample of the same person, matched by shared clones. This sequence uses TRBV25-1 and TRBJ2-2; TCRdb proposes TRBD2, but this gene call is untestable without DNA. Sequenced sample: blood T cells: a sorted CD56 or NKG2C T cell subset, CD4+ or CD8+ T cells, or bulk PBMC T cells (not recorded which). The CDR3 region reads CATEGSGGPSGELFF.